This T cell receptor beta chain was recovered during a study of CXCR3-negative and CXCR3-positive naive CD8 T cells. Through 5' RACE with UMI labels, the TRB cDNA libraries were prepared. Using the 5' RACE reads, TCRdb records one entry per CDR3 protein without DNA. This sample's table reports around 140,000 distinct CDR3 sequences. General study findings and limits: When CXCR3-positive naive cells were set against CXCR3-negative naive cells, the former had more hydrophobic TRB CDR3s. Partial loss of CXCR3 expression followed cryopreservation; most assays used fresh PBMCs.

On this clonotype: No antigen is known for it.

The clonotype was recovered from a human donor in good health. Some clones in this sample may be carry-over from other donors' samples. Sequenced sample: naive CXCR3+ CD8+ T cells from blood. Subset specified: CD45RO-CCR7+CD27+CD95- naive CD8+ T cells expressing CXCR3 (TNR3+).

The chain's CDR3 is CASSTRGGSGELFF. The chain employs TRBV9 and TRBJ2-2; TCRdb names TRBD2, which stays unverified in the absence of DNA. The CDR3 sequence is 14 residues long. Germline V CDR1 and CDR2: SGDLS, YYNGEE.